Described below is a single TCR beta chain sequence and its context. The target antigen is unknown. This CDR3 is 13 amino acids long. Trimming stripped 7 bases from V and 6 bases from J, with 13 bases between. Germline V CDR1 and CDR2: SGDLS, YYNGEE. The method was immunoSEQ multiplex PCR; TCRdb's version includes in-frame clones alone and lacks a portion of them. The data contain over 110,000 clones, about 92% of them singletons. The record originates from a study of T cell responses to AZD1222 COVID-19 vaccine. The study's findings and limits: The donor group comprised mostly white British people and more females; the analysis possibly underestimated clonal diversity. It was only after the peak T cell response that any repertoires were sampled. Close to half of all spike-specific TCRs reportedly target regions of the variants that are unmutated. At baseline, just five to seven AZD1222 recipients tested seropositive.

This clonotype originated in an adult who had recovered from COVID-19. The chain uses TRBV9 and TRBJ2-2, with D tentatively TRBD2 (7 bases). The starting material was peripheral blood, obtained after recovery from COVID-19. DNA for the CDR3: TGTGCCAGCGGGGGGGCTTCGGCCGGGGAGCTGTTTTTT. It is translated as CASGGASAGELFF.